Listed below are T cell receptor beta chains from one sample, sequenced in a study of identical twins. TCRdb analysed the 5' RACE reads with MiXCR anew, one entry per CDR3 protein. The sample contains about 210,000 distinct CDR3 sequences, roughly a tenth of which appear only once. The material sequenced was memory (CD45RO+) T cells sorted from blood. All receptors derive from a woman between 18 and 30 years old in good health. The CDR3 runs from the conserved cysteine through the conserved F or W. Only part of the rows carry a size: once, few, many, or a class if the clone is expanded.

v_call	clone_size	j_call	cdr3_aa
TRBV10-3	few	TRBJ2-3	CALRQGPSTDTQYF
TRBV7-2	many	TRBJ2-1	CASSPGPTNEQFF
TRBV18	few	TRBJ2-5	CASSPAGRETQYF
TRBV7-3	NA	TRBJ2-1	CASSPGTSGGAINEQFF
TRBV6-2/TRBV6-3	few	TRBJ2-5	CASTQDQGNTQYF
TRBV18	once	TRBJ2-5	CASSPTGTGTGETQYF
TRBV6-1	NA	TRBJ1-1	CACSLDRMNTEAFF
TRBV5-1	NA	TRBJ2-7	CASSFRGSGSYEQYF
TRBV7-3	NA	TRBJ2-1	CASSPSGGAGNEQFF
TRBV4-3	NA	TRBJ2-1	CASTGREPRRNEQFF
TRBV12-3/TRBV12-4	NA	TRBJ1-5	CASSLMQTNQPQHF
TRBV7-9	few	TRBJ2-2	CASSPTGVGGELFF
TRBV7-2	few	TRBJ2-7	CASTWDRDYEQYF
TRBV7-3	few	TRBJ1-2	CASRLTGVEGYGYTF
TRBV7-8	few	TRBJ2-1	CASSLVRLAEGNEQFF
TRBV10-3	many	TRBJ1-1	CAIREDRGRMNTEAFF
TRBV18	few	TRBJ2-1	CASSPYDPLPNEQFF
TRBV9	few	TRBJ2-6	CASEPNSGANVLTF
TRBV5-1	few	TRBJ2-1	CASSRDRGDNEQFF
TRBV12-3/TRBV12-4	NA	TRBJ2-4	CAFSKGNQVGLAKNIQYF
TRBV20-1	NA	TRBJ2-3	CSAQTSGGHLSTDTQYF
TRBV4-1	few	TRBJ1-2	CASSQDYPLAYGYTF
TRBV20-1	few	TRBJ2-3	CSAGDSSTDTQYF
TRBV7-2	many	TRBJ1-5	CASSKNNQPQHF
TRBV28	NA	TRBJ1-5	CASSSDRHSNQPQHF
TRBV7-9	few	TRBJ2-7	CASSLTGVLYEQYF
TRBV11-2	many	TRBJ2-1	CASSLVRFPRNEQFF
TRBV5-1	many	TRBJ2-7	CASSFSTSGSPSSYEQYF
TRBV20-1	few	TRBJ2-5	CSVGGNQETQYF
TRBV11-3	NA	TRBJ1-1	CASSLNSLNTEAFF
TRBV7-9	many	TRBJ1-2	CASSQINYGYTF
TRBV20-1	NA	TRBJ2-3	CSAQTSDYTDTQYF
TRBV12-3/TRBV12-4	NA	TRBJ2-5	CASSFRSGGRAETQYF
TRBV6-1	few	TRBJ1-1	CASSVVTEAFF
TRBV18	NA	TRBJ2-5	CASSPPEETQYF
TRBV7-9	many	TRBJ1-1	CASSLGGSTHEAFF
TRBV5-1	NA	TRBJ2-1	CASSETSYSYNEQFF
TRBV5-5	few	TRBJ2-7	CASSPRSYEQYF
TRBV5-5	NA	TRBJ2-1	CASSVLLSYNEQFF
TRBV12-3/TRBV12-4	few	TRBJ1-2	CASTPMGLGDGYTF
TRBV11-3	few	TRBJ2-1	CASSPRGAIREQFF
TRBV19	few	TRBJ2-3	CASSIVASSTDTQYF
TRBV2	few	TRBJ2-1	CASTAGGFGNEQFF
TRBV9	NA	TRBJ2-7	CASSSPTGSGRLDEQYF
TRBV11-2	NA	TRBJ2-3	CASSSPTGGRTDTQYF
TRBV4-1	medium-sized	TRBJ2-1	CASSHPGLAYTSSYNEQFF
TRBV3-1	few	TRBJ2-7	CASSHPGTSGTYEQYF
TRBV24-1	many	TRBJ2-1	CATSDPGGQSNEQFF
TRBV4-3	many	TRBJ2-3	CASSQDPQGADTQYF
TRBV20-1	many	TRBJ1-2	CSAALGTAYGYTF
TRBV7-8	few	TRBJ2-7	CASSLRIAAVYEQYF
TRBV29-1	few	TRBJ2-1	CSVGPSPAEQFF
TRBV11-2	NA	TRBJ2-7	CASSLQDIGYEQYF
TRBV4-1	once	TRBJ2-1	CASSQDRTTSNNEQFF
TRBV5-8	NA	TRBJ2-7	CASPGTSGFPIYEQYF